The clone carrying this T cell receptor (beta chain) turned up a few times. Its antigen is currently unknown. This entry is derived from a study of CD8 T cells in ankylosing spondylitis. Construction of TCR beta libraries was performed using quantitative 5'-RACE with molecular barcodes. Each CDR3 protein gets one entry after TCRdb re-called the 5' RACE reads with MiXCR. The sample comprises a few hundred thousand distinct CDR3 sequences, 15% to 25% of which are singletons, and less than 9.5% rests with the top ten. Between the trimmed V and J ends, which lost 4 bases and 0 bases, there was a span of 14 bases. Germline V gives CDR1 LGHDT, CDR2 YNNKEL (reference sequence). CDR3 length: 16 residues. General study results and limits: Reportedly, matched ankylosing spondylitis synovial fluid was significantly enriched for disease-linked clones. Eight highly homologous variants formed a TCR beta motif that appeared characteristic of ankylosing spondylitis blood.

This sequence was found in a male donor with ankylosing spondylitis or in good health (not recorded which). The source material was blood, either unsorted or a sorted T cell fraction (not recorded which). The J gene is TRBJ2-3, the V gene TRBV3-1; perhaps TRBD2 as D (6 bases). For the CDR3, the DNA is TGTGCCAGCAGCCTCTCGCTAGCGACTAGCACAGATACGCAGTATTTT. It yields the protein CASSLSLATSTDTQYF.